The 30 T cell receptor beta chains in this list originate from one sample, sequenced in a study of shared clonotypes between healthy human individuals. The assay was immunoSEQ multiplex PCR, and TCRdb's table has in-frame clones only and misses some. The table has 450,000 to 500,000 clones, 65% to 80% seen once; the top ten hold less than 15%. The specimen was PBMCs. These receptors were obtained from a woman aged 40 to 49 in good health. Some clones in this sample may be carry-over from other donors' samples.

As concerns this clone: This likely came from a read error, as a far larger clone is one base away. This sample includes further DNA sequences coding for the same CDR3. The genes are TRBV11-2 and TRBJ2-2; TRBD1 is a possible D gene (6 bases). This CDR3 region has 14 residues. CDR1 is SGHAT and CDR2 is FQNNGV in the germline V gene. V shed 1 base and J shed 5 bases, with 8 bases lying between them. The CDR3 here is CASSLGRGTGELFF. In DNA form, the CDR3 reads TGTGCCAGCAGCTTAGGCAGGGGTACCGGGGAGCTGTTTTTT. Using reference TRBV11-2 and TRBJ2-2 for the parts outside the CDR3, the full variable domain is EAGVAQSPRYKIIEKRQSVAFWCNPISGHATLYWYQQILGQGPKLLIQFQNNGVVDDSQLPKDRFSAERLKGVDSTLKIQPAKLEDSAVYLCASSLGRGTGELFFGEGSRLTVL.

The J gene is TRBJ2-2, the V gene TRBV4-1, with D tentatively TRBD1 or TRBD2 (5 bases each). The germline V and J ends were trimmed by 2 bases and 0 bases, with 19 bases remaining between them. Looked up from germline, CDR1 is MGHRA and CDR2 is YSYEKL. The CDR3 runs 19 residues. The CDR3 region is CASSQPLDSLRSNTGELFF. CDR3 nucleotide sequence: TGCGCCAGCAGCCAACCACTAGACAGCCTACGATCGAACACCGGGGAGCTGTTTTTT.

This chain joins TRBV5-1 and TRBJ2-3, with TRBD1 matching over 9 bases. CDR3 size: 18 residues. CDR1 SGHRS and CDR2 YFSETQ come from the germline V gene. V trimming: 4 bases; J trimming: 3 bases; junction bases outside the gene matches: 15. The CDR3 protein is CASSPGQGLSASTDTQYF. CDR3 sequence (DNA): TGCGCCAGCAGCCCGGGACAGGGCCTTTCGGCGTCGACAGATACGCAGTATTTT.

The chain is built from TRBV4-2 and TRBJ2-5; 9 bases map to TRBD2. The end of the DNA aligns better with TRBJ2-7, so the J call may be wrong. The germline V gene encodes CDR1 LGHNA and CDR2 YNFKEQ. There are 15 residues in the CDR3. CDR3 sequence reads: CASSPGLAIVYEQYF. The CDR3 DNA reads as TGTGCCAGCAGCCCTGGACTAGCGATAGTCTACGAGCAGTACTTC.

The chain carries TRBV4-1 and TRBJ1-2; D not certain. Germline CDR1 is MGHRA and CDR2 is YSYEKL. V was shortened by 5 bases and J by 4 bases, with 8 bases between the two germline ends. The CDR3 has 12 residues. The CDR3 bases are TGCGCCAGCAGCTCGAACAGCTATGGCTACACCTTC. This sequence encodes CASSSNSYGYTF.

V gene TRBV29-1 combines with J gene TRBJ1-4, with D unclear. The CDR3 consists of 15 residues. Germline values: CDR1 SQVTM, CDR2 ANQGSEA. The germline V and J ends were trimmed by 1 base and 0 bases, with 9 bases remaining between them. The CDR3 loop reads CSVEGSSATNEKLFF. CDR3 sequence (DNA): TGCAGCGTTGAAGGCAGCTCTGCAACTAATGAAAAACTGTTTTTT.

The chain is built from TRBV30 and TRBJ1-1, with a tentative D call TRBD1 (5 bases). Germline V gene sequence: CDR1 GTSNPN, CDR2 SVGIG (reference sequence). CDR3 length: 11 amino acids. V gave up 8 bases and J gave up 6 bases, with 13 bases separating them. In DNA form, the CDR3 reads TGTGCCGGATCCAGGGCCCCTGAAGCTTTCTTT. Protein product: CAGSRAPEAFF.

The CDR3 here is CASSEARGPGNTIYF. The CDR3 region has the DNA TGTGCCAGCAGTGAAGCGCGAGGGCCGGGAAACACCATATATTTT. This chain connects TRBV6-1 to TRBJ1-3; no clear D gene. The germline CDR1 and CDR2 sequences are MNHNS and SASEGT. Trimming removed 0 bases from V and 4 bases from J, with 10 bases in between. The CDR3 spans 15 residues.

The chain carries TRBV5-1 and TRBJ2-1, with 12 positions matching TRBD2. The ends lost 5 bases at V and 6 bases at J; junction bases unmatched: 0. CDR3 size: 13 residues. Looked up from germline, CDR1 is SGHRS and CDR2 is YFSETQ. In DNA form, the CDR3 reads TGCGCCAGCAGACTAGCGGGAGGCAATGAGCAGTTCTTC. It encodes CASRLAGGNEQFF.

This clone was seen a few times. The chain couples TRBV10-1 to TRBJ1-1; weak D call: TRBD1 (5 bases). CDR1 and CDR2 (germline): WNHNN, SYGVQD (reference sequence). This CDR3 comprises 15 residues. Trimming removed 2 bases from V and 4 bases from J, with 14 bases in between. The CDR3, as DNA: TGCGCCAGCAGTGAGCGACGGGGGTCGGGCACTGAAGCTTTCTTT. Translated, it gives CASSERRGSGTEAFF.

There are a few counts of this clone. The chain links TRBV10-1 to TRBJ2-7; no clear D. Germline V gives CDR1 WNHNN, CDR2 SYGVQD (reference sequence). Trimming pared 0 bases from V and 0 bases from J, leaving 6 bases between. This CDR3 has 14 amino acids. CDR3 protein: CASSESKGSYEQYF. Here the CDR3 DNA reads TGCGCCAGCAGTGAGTCGAAGGGCTCCTACGAGCAGTACTTC.

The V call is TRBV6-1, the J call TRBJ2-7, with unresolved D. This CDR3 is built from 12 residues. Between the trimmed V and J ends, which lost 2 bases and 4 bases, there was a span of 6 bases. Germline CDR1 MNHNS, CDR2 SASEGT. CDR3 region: CASSETYYEQYF. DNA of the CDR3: TGTGCCAGCAGTGAAACTTATTACGAGCAGTACTTC.

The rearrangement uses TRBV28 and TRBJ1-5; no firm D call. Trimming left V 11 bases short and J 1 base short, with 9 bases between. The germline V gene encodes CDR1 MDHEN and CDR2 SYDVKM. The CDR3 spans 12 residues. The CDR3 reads CAVVGSNQPQHF. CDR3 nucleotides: TGTGCCGTCGTGGGAAGCAATCAGCCCCAGCATTTT.

As DNA, the CDR3 is TGTGCCAGCAGCTTACTAGCGATGTACGAGCAGTACTTC. Protein: CASSLLAMYEQYF. The chain is built from TRBV11-2 and TRBJ2-7; tentatively, D is TRBD2 (6 bases). CDR1 and CDR2 (germline): SGHAT, FQNNGV. V shed 2 bases and J shed 4 bases, with 9 bases lying between them. The CDR3 has 13 amino acids.

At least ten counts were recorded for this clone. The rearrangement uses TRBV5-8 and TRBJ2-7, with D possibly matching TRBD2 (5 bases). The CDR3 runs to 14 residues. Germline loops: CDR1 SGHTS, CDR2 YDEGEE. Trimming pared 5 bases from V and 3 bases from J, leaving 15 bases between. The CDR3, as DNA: TGTGCCAGCAGTCTGGCGCCTGGACTCTACGAGCAGTACTTC. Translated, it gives CASSLAPGLYEQYF.

This CDR3 is CASSETRGGEQFF. The CDR3 region has the DNA TGTGCCAGCAGTGAAACCCGGGGGGGTGAGCAGTTCTTC. The chain combines TRBV25-1 with TRBJ2-1, with TRBD2 matching 8 bases. The CDR3 loop spans 13 amino acids. V dropped 2 bases and J dropped 9; count of bases not matched to a gene: 3. Germline lookup yields CDR1 MGHDK and CDR2 SYGVNS.

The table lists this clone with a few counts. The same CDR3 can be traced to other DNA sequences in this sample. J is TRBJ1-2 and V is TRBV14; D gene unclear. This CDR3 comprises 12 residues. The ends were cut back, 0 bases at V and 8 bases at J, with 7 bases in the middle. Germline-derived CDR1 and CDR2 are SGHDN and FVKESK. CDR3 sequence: CASSQDRVGYTF. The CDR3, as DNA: TGTGCCAGCAGCCAAGATCGGGTCGGCTACACCTTC.

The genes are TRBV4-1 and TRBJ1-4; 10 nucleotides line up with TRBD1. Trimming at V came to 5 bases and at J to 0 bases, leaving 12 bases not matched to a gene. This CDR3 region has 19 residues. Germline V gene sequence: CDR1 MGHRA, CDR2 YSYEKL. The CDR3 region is CASSFGQGGFKATNEKLFF. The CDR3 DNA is TGCGCCAGCAGCTTTGGACAGGGGGGTTTCAAAGCAACTAATGAAAAACTGTTTTTT.

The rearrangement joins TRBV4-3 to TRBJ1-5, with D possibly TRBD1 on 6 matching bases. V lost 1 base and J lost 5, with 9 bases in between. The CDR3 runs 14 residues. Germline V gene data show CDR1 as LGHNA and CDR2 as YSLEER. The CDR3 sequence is CASSQGGPDQPQHF. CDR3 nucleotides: TGCGCCAGCAGCCAAGGGGGGCCGGATCAGCCCCAGCATTTT.

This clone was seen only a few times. The CDR3 nucleotides are TGTGCCAGCAGTGAACTAGCGGGACCCTACAATGAGCAGTTCTTC. This encodes CASSELAGPYNEQFF. The chain is built from TRBV6-1 and TRBJ2-1; 9 bases line up with TRBD2. V lost 2 bases, J lost 2 bases, and 1 base stayed unmatched. The germline gives CDR1 MNHNS, CDR2 SASEGT. The CDR3 runs 15 residues.

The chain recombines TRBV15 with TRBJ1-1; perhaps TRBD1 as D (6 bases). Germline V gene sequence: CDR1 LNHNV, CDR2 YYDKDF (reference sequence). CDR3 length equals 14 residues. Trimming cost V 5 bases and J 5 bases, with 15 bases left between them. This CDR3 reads CATSPGALGTEAFF. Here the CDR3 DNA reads TGTGCCACCAGCCCGGGGGCCCTGGGGACTGAAGCTTTCTTT.

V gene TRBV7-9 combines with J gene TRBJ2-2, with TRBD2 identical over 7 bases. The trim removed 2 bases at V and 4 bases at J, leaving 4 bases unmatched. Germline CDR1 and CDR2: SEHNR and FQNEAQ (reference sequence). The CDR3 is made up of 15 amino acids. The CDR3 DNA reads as TGTGCCAGCAGCTTACTTGCGGGAGTCACCGGGGAGCTGTTTTTT. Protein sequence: CASSLLAGVTGELFF.

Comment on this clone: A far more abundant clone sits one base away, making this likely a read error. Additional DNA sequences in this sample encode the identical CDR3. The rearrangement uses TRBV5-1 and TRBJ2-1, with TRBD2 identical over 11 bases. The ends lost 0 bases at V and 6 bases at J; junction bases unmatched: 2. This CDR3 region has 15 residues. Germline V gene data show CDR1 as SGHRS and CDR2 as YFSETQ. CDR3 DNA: TGCGCCAGCAGCTTGGGACTAGCGGGGCTCAATGAGCAGTTCTTC. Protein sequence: CASSLGLAGLNEQFF.

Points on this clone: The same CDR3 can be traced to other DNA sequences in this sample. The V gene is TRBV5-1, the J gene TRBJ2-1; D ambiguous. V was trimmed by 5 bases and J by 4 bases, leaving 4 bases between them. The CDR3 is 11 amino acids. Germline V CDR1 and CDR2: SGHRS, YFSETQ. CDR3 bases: TGCGCCAGCAGTAGTTACAATGAGCAGTTCTTC. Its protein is CASSSYNEQFF.

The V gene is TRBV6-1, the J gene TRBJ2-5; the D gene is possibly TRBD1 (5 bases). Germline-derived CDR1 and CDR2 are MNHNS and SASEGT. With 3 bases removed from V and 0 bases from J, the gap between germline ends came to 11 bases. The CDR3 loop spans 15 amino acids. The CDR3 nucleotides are TGTGCCAGCAGTGACTTGACAGACTACCAAGAGACCCAGTACTTC. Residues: CASSDLTDYQETQYF.

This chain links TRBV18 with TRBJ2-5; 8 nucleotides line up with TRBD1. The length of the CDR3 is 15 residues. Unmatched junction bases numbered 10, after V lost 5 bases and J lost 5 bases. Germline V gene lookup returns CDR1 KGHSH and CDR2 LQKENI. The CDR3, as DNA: TGTGCCAGCTCAACGGCGGGACAGGCTAGGGAGACCCAGTACTTC. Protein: CASSTAGQARETQYF. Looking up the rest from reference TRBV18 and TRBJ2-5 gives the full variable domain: NAGVMQNPRHLVRRRGQEARLRCSPMKGHSHVYWYRQLPEEGLKFMVYLQKENIIDESGMPKERFSAEFPKEGPSILRIQQVVRGDSAAYFCASSTAGQARETQYFGPGTRLLVL.

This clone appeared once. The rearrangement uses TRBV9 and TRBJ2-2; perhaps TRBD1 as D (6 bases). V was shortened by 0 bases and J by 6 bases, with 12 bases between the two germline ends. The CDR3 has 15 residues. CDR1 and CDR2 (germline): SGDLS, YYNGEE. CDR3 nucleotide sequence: TGTGCCAGCAGCGTAGGGCCCAGGGGAGCCGGGGAGCTGTTTTTT. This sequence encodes CASSVGPRGAGELFF.

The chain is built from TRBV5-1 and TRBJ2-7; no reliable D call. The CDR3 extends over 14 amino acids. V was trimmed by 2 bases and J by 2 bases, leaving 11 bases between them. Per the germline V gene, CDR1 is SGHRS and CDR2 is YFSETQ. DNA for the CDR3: TGCGCCAGCAGCTTACGCCCTATGACCTACGAGCAGTACTTC. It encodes CASSLRPMTYEQYF.

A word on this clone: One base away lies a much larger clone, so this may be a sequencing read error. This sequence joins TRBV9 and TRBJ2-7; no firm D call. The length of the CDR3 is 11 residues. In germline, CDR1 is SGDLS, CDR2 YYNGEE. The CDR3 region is CASSPSCEQYF. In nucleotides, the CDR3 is TGTGCCAGCAGTCCCTCCTGCGAGCAGTACTTC.

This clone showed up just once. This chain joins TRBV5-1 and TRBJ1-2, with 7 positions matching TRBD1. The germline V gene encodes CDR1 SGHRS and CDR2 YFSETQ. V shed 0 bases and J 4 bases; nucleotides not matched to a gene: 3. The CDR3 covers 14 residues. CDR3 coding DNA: TGCGCCAGCAGCTTGGATTCAGGGGGCTATGGCTACACCTTC. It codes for CASSLDSGGYGYTF.